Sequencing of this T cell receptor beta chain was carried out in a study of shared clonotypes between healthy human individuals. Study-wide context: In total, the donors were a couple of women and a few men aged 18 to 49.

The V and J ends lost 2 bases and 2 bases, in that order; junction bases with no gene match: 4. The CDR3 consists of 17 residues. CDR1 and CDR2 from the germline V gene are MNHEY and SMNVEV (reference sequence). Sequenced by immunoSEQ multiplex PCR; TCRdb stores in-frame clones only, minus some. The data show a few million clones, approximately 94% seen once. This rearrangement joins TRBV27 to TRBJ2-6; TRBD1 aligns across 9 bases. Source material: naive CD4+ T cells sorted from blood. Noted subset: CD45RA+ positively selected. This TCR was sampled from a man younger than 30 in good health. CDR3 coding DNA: TGTGCCAGCAGTTTAAGGGACAGGGAGGCTGGGGCCAACGTCCTGACTTTC. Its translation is CASSLRDREAGANVLTF.